These 9 T cell receptor beta chains were sequenced from one sample in a study of T cell repertoires in cytomegalovirus infection. TCRdb reprocessed the reads via MiXCR and lists one record per CDR3 protein. Altogether over 150,000 distinct CDR3 sequences are present, approximately 17% being singletons, with the ten largest covering roughly a quarter. The sequenced material came from CD8+ T cells from PBMCs. The source is a human donor in good health (CMV status not recorded). Some clones in this sample may be carry-over from other donors' samples.

This clonotype was observed at least ten times. V and J are TRBV29-1 and TRBJ2-1, with D tentatively TRBD2 (7 bases). Per the germline V gene, CDR1 is SQVTM and CDR2 is ANQGSEA. Trimming took 3 bases from V and 1 from J, leaving 16 bases between them. The CDR3 is made up of 16 amino acids. The CDR3 protein is CSVEGGAIKSYNEQFF. DNA for the CDR3: TGCAGCGTTGAGGGGGGGGCCATTAAATCCTACAATGAGCAGTTCTTC.

This clonotype was seen only a few times. This chain links TRBV13 with TRBJ2-7, with a possible D match to TRBD1 (6 bases). The ends were cut back, 1 base at V and 3 bases at J, with 13 bases in the middle. Germline-derived CDR1 and CDR2 are PRHDT and FYEKMQ (reference sequence). The CDR3 runs 15 residues. CDR3 nucleotide sequence: TGTGCCAGCAGCTTAGCCCATGGGGGCAGCTACGAGCAGTACTTC. Protein: CASSLAHGGSYEQYF.

The chain joins TRBV12-3 or TRBV12-4 to TRBJ2-6; TRBD1 is a possible D gene (5 bases). The CDR3 totals 11 residues. V shed 5 bases and J shed 13 bases, with 9 bases lying between them. The CDR3 protein is CASSGAGVLTF. CDR3 nucleotides: TGTGCCAGCAGTGGCGCAGGGGTCCTGACTTTC.

This chain uses TRBV12-3 or TRBV12-4 with TRBJ1-1; tentative D call: TRBD1 (5 bases). There are 15 residues in the CDR3. V was cut by 5 bases and J by 0 bases, with 13 bases left in between. In DNA form, the CDR3 reads TGTGCCAGCAGTACCCCCGAAGGGGTGAACACTGAAGCTTTCTTT. This translates into CASSTPEGVNTEAFF.

This chain links TRBV6-6 with TRBJ2-5; no clear D gene. This CDR3 has 15 amino acids. Germline CDR1 is MNHNY and CDR2 is SVGAGI (reference sequence). Trimming removed 0 bases at V and 5 bases at J, with 13 bases between. For the CDR3, the DNA is TGTGCCAGCAGTTACTCCCTTGATGAGGTCGAGACCCAGTACTTC. Translation gives CASSYSLDEVETQYF.

This clonotype has more than one count but fewer than ten. The rearrangement uses TRBV6-6 and TRBJ1-6; a weak D match, TRBD1 (6 bases). From germline, CDR1 is MNHNY and CDR2 SVGAGI (reference sequence). The CDR3 covers 17 residues. Trimming shortened V by 2 bases and J by 5 bases, and 16 bases separated the two germline ends. The CDR3 region has the DNA TGTGCCAGCAGTTACATCGGGACACCCGACAATAATTCACCCCTCCACTTT. Encoded protein: CASSYIGTPDNNSPLHF.

Only a few counts were recorded for this clonotype. The rearrangement joins TRBV7-2 to TRBJ2-2, with D tentatively TRBD2 (5 bases). Germline V gene data show CDR1 as SGHTA and CDR2 as FQGNSA. The CDR3 totals 14 residues. Trimming cost V 1 base and J 7 bases, with 10 bases left between them. CDR3 DNA: TGTGCCAGCAGCTTAGTTTCCGAGGGCGGGGAGCTGTTTTTT. Translating gives CASSLVSEGGELFF.

In this sample, this clonotype turned up a few times. The chain couples TRBV7-8 to TRBJ2-3; perhaps TRBD2 as D (6 bases). From germline, CDR1 is SGHVS and CDR2 FQNEAQ. The V end lost 5 bases, the J end lost 5 bases, and 17 bases lay between the germline ends. This CDR3 region has 15 residues. The CDR3 region has the DNA TGTGCCAGCAGCCCGGGCAGCGGGTCACAAGATACGCAGTATTTT. It is translated as CASSPGSGSQDTQYF. Supplemented by reference TRBV7-8 and TRBJ2-3, the full variable domain reads GAGVSQSPRYKVAKRGQDVALRCDPISGHVSLFWYQQALGQGPEFLTYFQNEAQLDKSGLPSDRFFAERPEGSVSTLKIQRTQQEDSAVYLCASSPGSGSQDTQYFGPGTRLTVL.

The chain links TRBV20-1 to TRBJ2-4, with D maybe TRBD1 (7 bases). The CDR3 covers 16 residues. Germline V lookup: CDR1 DFQATT, CDR2 SNEGSKA (reference sequence). V shed 1 base and J shed 5 bases, with 18 bases lying between them. The CDR3, as DNA: TGCAGTGCTAGAGGTACAGGGGAGGCCCCGGAAAACATTCAGTACTTC. As protein: CSARGTGEAPENIQYF.